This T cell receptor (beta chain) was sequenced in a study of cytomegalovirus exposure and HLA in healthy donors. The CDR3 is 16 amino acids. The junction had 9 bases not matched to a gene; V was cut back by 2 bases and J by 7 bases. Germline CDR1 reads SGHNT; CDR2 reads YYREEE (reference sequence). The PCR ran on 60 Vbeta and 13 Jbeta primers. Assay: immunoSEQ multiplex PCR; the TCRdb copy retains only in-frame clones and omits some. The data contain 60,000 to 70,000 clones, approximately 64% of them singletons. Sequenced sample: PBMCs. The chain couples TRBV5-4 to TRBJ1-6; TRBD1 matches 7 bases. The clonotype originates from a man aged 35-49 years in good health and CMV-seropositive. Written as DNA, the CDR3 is TGTGCCAGCAGCTTCGGGGGGGGGACAGTAAATTCACCCCTCCACTTT. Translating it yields CASSFGGGTVNSPLHF.